Included here is one TCR beta chain sequence, with context. Its target is not known. The CDR3 length is 17 residues. CDR1 is SGHDT and CDR2 is YYEEEE in the germline V gene. Trimming left V 1 base short and J 1 base short, with 16 bases between. The sample is drawn from a study of cytomegalovirus exposure and HLA in healthy donors. Study-level findings and limits: Reportedly, diagnosis of cytomegalovirus status by the classifier showed high specificity and sensitivity.

These donors were members of the approximately 110-subject validation cohort, a group separate from the approximately 700-subject first cohort. Using immunoSEQ multiplex PCR, the repertoire was profiled, and TCRdb retains in-frame clones only, with some absent. Of 95,000 to 150,000 clones in the sample, roughly 87% were seen once. This sequence originates from a woman in her late teens or twenties in good health and CMV-seronegative. This chain connects TRBV5-6 to TRBJ2-3; D might be TRBD2 (6 bases). Source material: PBMCs. The chain's CDR3 is CASSLRVGEVRTDTQYF. CDR3 nucleotides: TGTGCCAGCAGCTTGCGAGTGGGGGAGGTCCGCACAGATACGCAGTATTTT.